The rows below give T cell receptor beta chains drawn from one sample of a study of T cells in Graves' hyperthyroidism and ophthalmopathy. One entry per CDR3 protein, called by TCRdb with MiXCR from the multiplex PCR reads. Counted here are some 380,000 distinct CDR3 sequences, approximately 12% occurring once; the ten biggest clones make up around 20%. The sequencing input was blood. Receptors were obtained from a man aged 25-45 years with Graves' hyperthyroidism that later progressed to Graves' ophthalmopathy. Each CDR3 is given with its conserved first and last residue. The D gene is left open where the match is weak. The listing skips clone size in some rows; elsewhere it reads once, few, many or a size class.

D: -
J: TRBJ1-5
size: few
V: TRBV20-1
DNA: TGCAGTGCTAGAGAGGGAGGCCCCACACAGCCCCAGCATTTT
CDR3: CSAREGGPTQPQHF

D: -
J: TRBJ2-3
size: many
V: TRBV28
DNA: TGTGCCAGCAGCGGGACACCACCCGGGGATACGCAGTATTTT
CDR3: CASSGTPPGDTQYF

D: -
J: TRBJ1-2
size: many
V: TRBV28
DNA: TGTGCCAGCAGTCCCGGACAGTTGTACTATGGCTACACCTTC
CDR3: CASSPGQLYYGYTF

D: TRBD1
J: TRBJ1-5
size: many
V: TRBV7-8
DNA: TGTGCCAGCAGCCCCGAACGGACAGGGTATGGTAATCAGCCCCAGCATTTT
CDR3: CASSPERTGYGNQPQHF

D: -
J: TRBJ1-4
size: many
V: TRBV7-9
DNA: TGTGCCAGCAGCTTAGGTGGCAGAGCAACTAATGAAAAACTGTTTTTT
CDR3: CASSLGGRATNEKLFF

D: TRBD1
J: TRBJ1-1
size: many
V: TRBV12-3/TRBV12-4
DNA: TGTGCCAGCAGTTTAACCGGGACAGGGGATCCTGAAGCTTTCTTT
CDR3: CASSLTGTGDPEAFF

D: TRBD2
J: TRBJ2-5
size: -
V: TRBV7-8
DNA: TGTGCCAGCACCTATAATAGAGCGGGGGCCCAAGGGACCCAGTACTTC
CDR3: CASTYNRAGAQGTQYF

D: TRBD2
J: TRBJ2-5
size: few
V: TRBV9
DNA: TGTGCCAGCAGCGTAGAAAGCGGGGCCCGATGGGAGACCCAGTACTTC
CDR3: CASSVESGARWETQYF

D: -
J: TRBJ2-1
size: -
V: TRBV7-9
DNA: TGTGCCAGCAGCTTGTTCAGGGGTAACGAGCAGTTCTTC
CDR3: CASSLFRGNEQFF

D: -
J: TRBJ2-1
size: few
V: TRBV20-1
DNA: TGCAGTGCTAGAGTGCCTCGTCACAATGAGCAGTTCTTC
CDR3: CSARVPRHNEQFF

D: -
J: TRBJ2-7
size: many
V: TRBV7-8
DNA: TGTGCCAGCAGCAAGACAGGGAGGTCATCCTACGAGCAGTACTTC
CDR3: CASSKTGRSSYEQYF

D: TRBD1
J: TRBJ1-4
size: few
V: TRBV7-9
DNA: TGTGCCAGCAGCACCCGGACAGGGGAAATTCGGAATGAAAAACTGTTTTTT
CDR3: CASSTRTGEIRNEKLFF

D: TRBD2
J: TRBJ2-2
size: many
V: TRBV30
DNA: TGTGCCTGGAGTGTACTAGCGGGGGGGCCCGGGGAGCTGTTTTTT
CDR3: CAWSVLAGGPGELFF

D: -
J: TRBJ1-2
size: -
V: TRBV9
DNA: TGTGCCAGCAGCGCGTACAGGGACCCTATAGAGGGCTACACCTTC
CDR3: CASSAYRDPIEGYTF

D: TRBD1
J: TRBJ2-7
size: many
V: TRBV5-5
DNA: TGTGCCAGCAGCTTAACGGGACAGTCATCCTACGAGCAGTACTTC
CDR3: CASSLTGQSSYEQYF

D: TRBD1
J: TRBJ1-5
size: many
V: TRBV20-1
DNA: TGCAGTGCCCAGGGGGGAAATAGCAATCAGCCCCAGCATTTT
CDR3: CSAQGGNSNQPQHF

D: -
J: TRBJ1-1
size: many
V: TRBV11-3
DNA: TGTGCCAGCAGCTTAGATCAATGGGGAGACGTAGTTGAAGCTTTCTTT
CDR3: CASSLDQWGDVVEAFF

D: TRBD1
J: TRBJ2-7
size: -
V: TRBV7-3
DNA: TGTGCCAGCAGACCGACAGGGACCGCCTACGAGCAGTACTTC
CDR3: CASRPTGTAYEQYF

D: -
J: TRBJ2-1
size: many
V: TRBV11-1
DNA: TGTGCCAGCAGCTGGGACGGATACTCCTACAATGAGCAGTTCTTC
CDR3: CASSWDGYSYNEQFF

D: TRBD2
J: TRBJ2-7
size: -
V: TRBV6-6
DNA: TGTGCCAGCAGTTACGTCGGGGGGGCTTACGAGCAGTACTTC
CDR3: CASSYVGGAYEQYF

D: -
J: TRBJ1-1
size: many
V: TRBV7-9
DNA: TGTGCCAGCAGTGACAGCATGAACACTGAAGCTTTCTTT
CDR3: CASSDSMNTEAFF

D: -
J: TRBJ2-7
size: -
V: TRBV28
DNA: TGTGCCAGCAGTCCAAGGACGAGGAACGAGCAGTACTTC
CDR3: CASSPRTRNEQYF

D: -
J: TRBJ1-1
size: many
V: TRBV13
DNA: TGTGCCAGCAGCTTAGGGAGGACTGTCAGGGACACTGAAGCTTTCTTT
CDR3: CASSLGRTVRDTEAFF

D: -
J: TRBJ1-1
size: many
V: TRBV30
DNA: TGTGCCTGGAGGGCGAGTACTGAAGCTTTCTTT
CDR3: CAWRASTEAFF

D: TRBD1
J: TRBJ1-6
size: many
V: TRBV6-6
DNA: TGTGCCAGCAGTTACTCGACAGGGATCTCCTATAATTCACCCCTCCACTTT
CDR3: CASSYSTGISYNSPLHF

D: -
J: TRBJ1-4
size: -
V: TRBV15
DNA: TGTGCCACCAGCAGAGTTACGGCAGGGCCTAATAATGAAAAACTGATTTTT
CDR3: CATSRVTAGPNNEKLIF

D: TRBD1
J: TRBJ1-2
size: -
V: TRBV6-1
DNA: TGTGCCAGCAGTGAAGGACAGGGGGCCGGGAACTATGGCTACACCTTC
CDR3: CASSEGQGAGNYGYTF

D: -
J: TRBJ2-3
size: many
V: TRBV12-3/TRBV12-4
DNA: TGTGCCAGCAGTTTAGTGGGGGTGCAGTATTTT
CDR3: CASSLVGVQYF

D: TRBD1
J: TRBJ1-2
size: many
V: TRBV10-2
DNA: TGCGCCAGTATGGACAGGCGGATCGATGGCTACACCTTC
CDR3: CASMDRRIDGYTF

D: -
J: TRBJ2-3
size: -
V: TRBV20-1
DNA: TGCAGTGCAAAGTCAGCGGGCACAGATACGCAGTATTTT
CDR3: CSAKSAGTDTQYF